This TCR beta chain was captured by sequencing in a study of Ad26.COV2.S vaccination and SARS-CoV-2 variants. Study-wide points: The placebo group had lower spike-specific TCR breadth than the vaccine recipients did. The TCR breadth and depth analyses may have understated or missed part of the total T cell responses.

Documented treatment: 15 to 20 received Ad26.COV2.S at low or high dose, single or two shots; roughly 5 received placebo; per-sample allocation not given. Day 63 following the first vaccine or placebo injection was when the samples were taken. This adult donor, from Boston, was 18-55 years old. Assay used: immunoSEQ multiplex PCR; TCRdb lists only in-frame clones, some missing. The sample holds around 300,000 clones, 88% seen once. In the case of this clone: Its antigen is undetermined.

The CDR3 runs to 15 residues. The material was peripheral blood, obtained in a trial of Ad26.COV2.S vaccine versus placebo. The TCR sequence derives from a person aged 18-60 years who received the Ad26.COV2.S COVID-19 vaccine or a placebo. The chain joins TRBV21-1 to TRBJ1-2; TRBD1, the D gene given by the table, was not confirmed from the DNA. TRBV21-1 is designated a pseudogene. The CDR3 region is CASSRETAPNYGYTF. The CDR3 DNA follows: TGTGCCAGCAGCCGAGAGACAGCCCCCAACTATGGCTACACCTTC.